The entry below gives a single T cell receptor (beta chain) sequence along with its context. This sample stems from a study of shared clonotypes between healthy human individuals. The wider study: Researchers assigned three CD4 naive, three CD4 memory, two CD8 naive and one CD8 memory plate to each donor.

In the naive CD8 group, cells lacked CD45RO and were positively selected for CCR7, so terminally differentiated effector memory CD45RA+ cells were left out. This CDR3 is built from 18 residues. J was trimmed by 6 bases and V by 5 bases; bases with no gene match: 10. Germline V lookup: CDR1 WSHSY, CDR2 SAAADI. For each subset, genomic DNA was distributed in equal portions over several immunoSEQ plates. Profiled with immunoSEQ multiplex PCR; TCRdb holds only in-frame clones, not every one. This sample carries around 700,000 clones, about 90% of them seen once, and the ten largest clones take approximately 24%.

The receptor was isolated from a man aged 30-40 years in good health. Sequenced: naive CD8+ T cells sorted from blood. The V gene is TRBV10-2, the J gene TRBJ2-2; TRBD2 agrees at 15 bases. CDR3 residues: CASSQGLAGGPGAGELFF. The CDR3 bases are TGCGCCAGCAGTCAAGGACTAGCGGGAGGGCCAGGGGCCGGGGAGCTGTTTTTT.